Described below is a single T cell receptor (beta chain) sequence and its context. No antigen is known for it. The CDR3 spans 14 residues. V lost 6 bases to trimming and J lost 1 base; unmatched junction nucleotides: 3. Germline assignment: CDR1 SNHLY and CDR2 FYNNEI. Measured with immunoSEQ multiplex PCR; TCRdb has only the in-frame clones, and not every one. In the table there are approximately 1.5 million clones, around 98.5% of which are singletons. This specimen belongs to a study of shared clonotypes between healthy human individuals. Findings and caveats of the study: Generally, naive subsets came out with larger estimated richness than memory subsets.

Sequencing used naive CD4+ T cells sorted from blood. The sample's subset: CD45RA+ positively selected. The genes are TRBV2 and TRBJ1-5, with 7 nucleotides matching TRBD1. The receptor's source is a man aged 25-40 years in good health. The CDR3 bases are TGTGCCAGCAGAGAGACAGGGAGCAATCAGCCCCAGCATTTT. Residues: CASRETGSNQPQHF.